This TCR beta chain originates from a study of T cell repertoires in cytomegalovirus infection. Study details: Used in the study were CMV epitopes, some recently identified and HLA-C-restricted, others well-studied and HLA-B-restricted. CMV infection plus the matching HLA type was flagged by public TCR beta signatures. Points from the study as a whole: The ex vivo response was dominated by HLA-C-restricted CMV-specific TCR beta clonotypes.

The CDR3 is made up of 11 amino acids. Trimming shortened V by 8 bases and J by 3 bases, and 5 bases separated the two germline ends. Germline V gene lookup returns CDR1 MNHEY and CDR2 SMNVEV (reference sequence). Comment on this clonotype: Its target is not known.

TCRdb called the reads again in MiXCR, with one record for every CDR3 protein. The sample has approximately 89,000 distinct CDR3 sequences, approximately 30% seen once. This sequence originates from a human donor in good health (CMV status not recorded). Some clones in this sample may be carry-over from other donors' samples. Specimen: CD8+ T cells from cultured PBMCs, collected from culture after CMV antigen stimulation. This chain uses TRBV27 with TRBJ2-1, with D unclear. The CDR3 sequence: CASVGYNEQFF. DNA for the CDR3: TGTGCCAGCGTAGGCTACAATGAGCAGTTCTTC.